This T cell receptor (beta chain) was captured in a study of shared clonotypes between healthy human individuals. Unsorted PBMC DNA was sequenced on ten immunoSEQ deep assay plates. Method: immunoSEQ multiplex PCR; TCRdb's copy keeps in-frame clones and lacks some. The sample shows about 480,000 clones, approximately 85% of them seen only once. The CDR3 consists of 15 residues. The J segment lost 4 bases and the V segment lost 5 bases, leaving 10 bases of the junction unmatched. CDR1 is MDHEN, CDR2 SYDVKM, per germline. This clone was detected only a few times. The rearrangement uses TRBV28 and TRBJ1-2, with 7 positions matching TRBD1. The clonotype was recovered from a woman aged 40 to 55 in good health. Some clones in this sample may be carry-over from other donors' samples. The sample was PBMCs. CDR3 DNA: TGTGCCAGCAGTCCAACCGACAGGGACGTCTATGGCTACACCTTC. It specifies CASSPTDRDVYGYTF.